These 16 T cell receptor beta chains came from one sample sequenced in a study of control samples from healthy donors and cancer patients. Clones were read by immunoSEQ multiplex PCR, and TCRdb kept only the in-frame ones, dropping some. The sample lists 95,000 to 100,000 clones, approximately 82% occurring once. Sequencing was performed on blood. The source of these receptors is a man in his sixties in good health.

The chain recombines TRBV5-1 with TRBJ1-1, with D unresolved. CDR1 and CDR2 (germline): SGHRS, YFSETQ. The ends were cut back, 0 bases at V and 5 bases at J, with 11 bases in the middle. This CDR3 spans 14 amino acids. Written as DNA, the CDR3 is TGCGCCAGCAGCTTGGCAGGAATGAGGACTGAAGCTTTCTTT. Protein: CASSLAGMRTEAFF.

The chain joins TRBV29-1 to TRBJ2-5; tentatively, D is TRBD2 (6 bases). CDR1 and CDR2 from the germline V gene are SQVTM and ANQGSEA. With 2 bases removed from V and 1 base from J, the gap between germline ends came to 8 bases. This CDR3 region has 13 residues. The CDR3 sequence: CSVELASQETQYF. Here the CDR3 DNA reads TGCAGCGTTGAACTAGCGAGCCAAGAGACCCAGTACTTC.

V gene TRBV9 combines with J gene TRBJ1-1; 9 bases line up with TRBD1. Trimming at V came to 2 bases and at J to 0 bases, leaving 5 bases not matched to a gene. Germline V lookup: CDR1 SGDLS, CDR2 YYNGEE. The CDR3 loop spans 16 amino acids. CDR3 residues: CASSVDRGVVNTEAFF. The CDR3 DNA sequence: TGTGCCAGCAGCGTCGACAGGGGGGTCGTGAACACTGAAGCTTTCTTT.

The J gene is TRBJ1-1, the V gene TRBV27; D unclear. The CDR3 has 15 amino acids. V lost 3 bases to trimming and J lost 0 bases, with 11 bases between them. Germline lookup yields CDR1 MNHEY and CDR2 SMNVEV (reference sequence). The CDR3 bases are TGTGCCAGCAGTTTGAGACCCGATTTGAACACTGAAGCTTTCTTT. It yields the protein CASSLRPDLNTEAFF.

CDR3 nucleotides: TGCGCCAGCAGCTTGGTGGCAGCCCAGAACACCGGGGAGCTGTTTTTT. Amino acid sequence: CASSLVAAQNTGELFF. This sequence joins TRBV5-1 and TRBJ2-2; D is unclear. Germline-derived CDR1 and CDR2 are SGHRS and YFSETQ. The CDR3 spans 16 residues. The ends were cut back, 0 bases at V and 1 base at J, with 10 bases in the middle.

The rearrangement joins TRBV6-5 to TRBJ1-2, with TRBD1 matching 7 bases. The CDR3 is 14 amino acids. In germline, CDR1 is MNHEY, CDR2 SVGAGI. Trimming removed 7 bases from V and 0 bases from J; junction bases left unmatched: 5. The CDR3 region is CASTSQGANYGYTF. CDR3 coding DNA: TGTGCCAGCACCAGCCAGGGGGCTAACTATGGCTACACCTTC.

This chain uses TRBV9 with TRBJ2-2; weak D call: TRBD1 (6 bases). This CDR3 region has 16 residues. With 1 base removed from V and 4 bases from J, the gap between germline ends came to 14 bases. Germline CDR1 reads SGDLS; CDR2 reads YYNGEE. The chain's CDR3 is CASSVLPRQVTGELFF. In DNA form, the CDR3 reads TGTGCCAGCAGCGTACTCCCAAGACAGGTCACCGGGGAGCTGTTTTTT.

The chain is built from TRBV2 and TRBJ1-5, with 7 nucleotides matching TRBD1. This CDR3 is 15 amino acids long. CDR1 SNHLY and CDR2 FYNNEI come from the germline V gene. J gave up 0 bases and V 6 bases, and 5 bases lay outside the gene matches. The CDR3 is CASRGTVYSNQPQHF. The CDR3 DNA reads as TGTGCCAGCAGGGGGACAGTTTATAGCAATCAGCCCCAGCATTTT.

The V and J genes are TRBV9 and TRBJ1-2; D is unresolved. The V and J ends lost 7 bases and 2 bases respectively, with 9 bases between them. CDR1 and CDR2 (germline): SGDLS, YYNGEE. The CDR3 is made up of 12 amino acids. The CDR3 DNA reads TGTGCCAGCCAGACTCAGAACTATGGCTACACCTTC. Its translation: CASQTQNYGYTF.

This chain joins TRBV3-1 (or the pseudogene TRBV3-2) and TRBJ2-2; D uncertain. This CDR3 is built from 13 residues. Trimming left V 2 bases short and J 5 bases short, with 6 bases between. CDR1 is LGHDT and CDR2 is YNNKEL in the germline V gene (reference sequence). The CDR3 loop is CASSQSGTGELFF. DNA of the CDR3: TGTGCCAGCAGCCAATCCGGTACCGGGGAGCTGTTTTTT.

The chain joins TRBV5-1 to TRBJ2-2; D possibly corresponds to TRBD1 (5 bases). V dropped 0 bases and J dropped 1 base, with 10 bases sitting between them. The CDR3 runs 16 residues. From germline, CDR1 is SGHRS and CDR2 YFSETQ. CDR3 in DNA: TGCGCCAGCAGCTTGGAGCCAGGGATGAACACCGGGGAGCTGTTTTTT. It specifies CASSLEPGMNTGELFF.

The chain links TRBV6-5 to TRBJ1-6; D is unresolved. V shed 2 bases and J shed 9 bases, with 17 bases lying between them. CDR1 is MNHEY, CDR2 SVGAGI, per germline. CDR3 length equals 16 residues. In nucleotides, the CDR3 is TGTGCCAGCAGTTACAAAGGGAGCAATCCTGGTTCACCCCTCCACTTT. Translation: CASSYKGSNPGSPLHF.

This chain joins TRBV4-1 and TRBJ1-1, with D hard to call. With 5 bases removed from V and 1 base from J, the gap between germline ends came to 11 bases. The CDR3 is 14 residues long. The germline V gene has CDR1 MGHRA and CDR2 YSYEKL. The CDR3 protein is CASSSSPGNTEAFF. CDR3 sequence (DNA): TGCGCCAGCAGCTCAAGCCCAGGGAACACTGAAGCTTTCTTT.

The chain uses TRBV4-1 and TRBJ2-7; D not resolved. Germline V lookup: CDR1 MGHRA, CDR2 YSYEKL. The germline V and J ends were trimmed by 7 bases and 1 base, with 11 bases remaining between them. The CDR3 runs 13 residues. CDR3 DNA: TGCGCCAGCACGGCAGGACCTTCCTACGAGCAGTACTTC. Protein product: CASTAGPSYEQYF.

This chain links TRBV4-1 with TRBJ1-2; D is perhaps TRBD1 (5 bases). Trimming left V 2 bases short and J 8 bases short, with 21 bases between. Germline CDR1 and CDR2: MGHRA and YSYEKL. This CDR3 spans 16 amino acids. For the CDR3, the DNA is TGCGCCAGCAGCCAACCAACATCCGGGACGGGCCTGGGCTACACCTTC. Translating gives CASSQPTSGTGLGYTF.

V is TRBV19 and J is TRBJ1-3, with D unresolved. Looked up from germline, CDR1 is LNHDA and CDR2 is SQIVND (reference sequence). The CDR3 covers 11 residues. The V end was cut by 9 bases, the J end by 0 bases, with 3 bases between. The CDR3 region is CASISGNTIYF. For the CDR3, the DNA is TGTGCCAGCATCTCTGGAAACACCATATATTTT. The variable domain in full, with the rest retrieved from reference TRBV19 and TRBJ1-3, is DGGITQSPKYLFRKEGQNVTLSCEQNLNHDAMYWYRQDPGQGLRLIYYSQIVNDFQKGDIAEGYSVSREKKESFPLTVTSAQKNPTAFYLCASISGNTIYFGEGSWLTVV.